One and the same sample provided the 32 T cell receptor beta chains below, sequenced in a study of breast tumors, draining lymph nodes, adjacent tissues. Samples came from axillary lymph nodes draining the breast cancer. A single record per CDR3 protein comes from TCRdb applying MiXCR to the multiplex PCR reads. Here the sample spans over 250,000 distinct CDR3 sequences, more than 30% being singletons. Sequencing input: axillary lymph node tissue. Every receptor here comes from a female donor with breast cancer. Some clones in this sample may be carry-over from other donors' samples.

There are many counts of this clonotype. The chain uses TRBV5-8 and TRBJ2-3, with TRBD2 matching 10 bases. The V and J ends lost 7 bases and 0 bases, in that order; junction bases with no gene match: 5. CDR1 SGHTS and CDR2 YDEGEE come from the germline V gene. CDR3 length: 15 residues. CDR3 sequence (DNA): TGTGCCAGCGGTCCACTAGCGGGAAGCACAGATACGCAGTATTTT. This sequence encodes CASGPLAGSTDTQYF. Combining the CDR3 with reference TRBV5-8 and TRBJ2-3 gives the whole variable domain EAGVTQSPTHLIKTRGQQATLRCSPISGHTSVYWYQQALGLGLQFLLWYDEGEERNRGNFPPRFSGRQFPNYSSELNVNALELEDSALYLCASGPLAGSTDTQYFGPGTRLTVL.

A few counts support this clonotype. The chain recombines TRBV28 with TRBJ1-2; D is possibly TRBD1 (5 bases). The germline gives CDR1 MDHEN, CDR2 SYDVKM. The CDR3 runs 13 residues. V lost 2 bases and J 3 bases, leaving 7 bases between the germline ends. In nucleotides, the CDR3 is TGTGCCAGCAGTTTAACGACAGACTATGGCTACACCTTC. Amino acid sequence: CASSLTTDYGYTF.

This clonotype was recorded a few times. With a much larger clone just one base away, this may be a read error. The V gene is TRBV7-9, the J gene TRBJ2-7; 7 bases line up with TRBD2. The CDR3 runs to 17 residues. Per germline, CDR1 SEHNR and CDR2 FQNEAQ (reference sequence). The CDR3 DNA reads TGTGCCGGCAGCTTAGCTTTAGGCGGGAGTGTCTCCTACGAGCAGTACTTC. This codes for CAGSLALGGSVSYEQYF. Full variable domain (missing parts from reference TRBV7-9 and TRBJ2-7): DTGVSQNPRHKITKRGQNVTFRCDPISEHNRLYWYRQTLGQGPEFLTYFQNEAQLEKSRLLSDRFSAERPKGSFSTLEIQRTEQGDSAMYLCAGSLALGGSVSYEQYFGPGTRLTVT.

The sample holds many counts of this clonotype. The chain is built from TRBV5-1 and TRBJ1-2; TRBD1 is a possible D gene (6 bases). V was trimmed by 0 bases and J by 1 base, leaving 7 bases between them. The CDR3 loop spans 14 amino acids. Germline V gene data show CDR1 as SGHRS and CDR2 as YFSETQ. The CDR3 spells CASSLGQDNYGYTF. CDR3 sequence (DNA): TGCGCCAGCAGCTTGGGACAGGATAACTATGGCTACACCTTC.

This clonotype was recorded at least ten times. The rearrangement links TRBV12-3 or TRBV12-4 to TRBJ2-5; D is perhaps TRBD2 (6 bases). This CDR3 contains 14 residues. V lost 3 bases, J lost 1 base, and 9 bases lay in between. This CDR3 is CASSFGGAQETQYF. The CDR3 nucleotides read TGTGCCAGCAGTTTTGGCGGGGCCCAAGAGACCCAGTACTTC.

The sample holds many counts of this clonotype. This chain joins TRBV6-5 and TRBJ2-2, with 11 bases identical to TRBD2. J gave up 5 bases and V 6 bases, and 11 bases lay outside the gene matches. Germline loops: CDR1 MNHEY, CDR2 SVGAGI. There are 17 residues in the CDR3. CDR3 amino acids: CASSRTGLAGGTGELFF. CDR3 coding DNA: TGTGCCAGCAGCCGAACGGGTCTAGCGGGAGGAACCGGGGAGCTGTTTTTT.

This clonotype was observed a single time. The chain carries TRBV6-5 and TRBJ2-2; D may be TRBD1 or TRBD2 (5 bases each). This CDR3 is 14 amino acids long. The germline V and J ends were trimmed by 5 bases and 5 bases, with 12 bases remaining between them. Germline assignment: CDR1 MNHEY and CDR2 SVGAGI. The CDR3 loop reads CASSHPGTTGELFF. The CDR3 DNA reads TGTGCCAGCAGTCACCCAGGGACGACCGGGGAGCTGTTTTTT.

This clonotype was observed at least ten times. For the CDR3, the DNA is TGTGCCAGCAGCTTAGAGGGGGGGAGACAGGGGGCAGTTGATGGCTACACCTTC. Protein: CASSLEGGRQGAVDGYTF. The gene calls are TRBV11-2 and TRBJ1-2; 10 nucleotides line up with TRBD1. The CDR3 has 18 residues. With 0 bases clipped from V and 6 bases from J, the junction kept 13 bases outside the gene matches. Germline loops: CDR1 SGHAT, CDR2 FQNNGV.

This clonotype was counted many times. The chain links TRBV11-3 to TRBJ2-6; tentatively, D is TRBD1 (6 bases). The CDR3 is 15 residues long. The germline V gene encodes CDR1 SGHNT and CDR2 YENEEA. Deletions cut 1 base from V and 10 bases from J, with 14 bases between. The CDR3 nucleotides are TGTGCCAGCAGCTTAGTGTCAGGGGCAGGGAACGTCCTGACTTTC. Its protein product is CASSLVSGAGNVLTF.

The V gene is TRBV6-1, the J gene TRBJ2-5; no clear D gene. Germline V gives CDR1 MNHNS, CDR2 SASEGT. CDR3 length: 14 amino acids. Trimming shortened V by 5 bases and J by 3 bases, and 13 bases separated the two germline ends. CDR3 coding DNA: TGTGCCAGCAGTCGGTATGGCGGCAAAGAGACCCAGTACTTC. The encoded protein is CASSRYGGKETQYF.

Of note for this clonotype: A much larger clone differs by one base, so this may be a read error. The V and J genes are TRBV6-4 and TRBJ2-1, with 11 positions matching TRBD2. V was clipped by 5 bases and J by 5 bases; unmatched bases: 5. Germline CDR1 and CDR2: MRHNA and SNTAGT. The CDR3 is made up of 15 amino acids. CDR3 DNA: TGTGCCAGCAGTCACAAGGGACTAGCGGACAATGAGCAGTTCTTC. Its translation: CASSHKGLADNEQFF.

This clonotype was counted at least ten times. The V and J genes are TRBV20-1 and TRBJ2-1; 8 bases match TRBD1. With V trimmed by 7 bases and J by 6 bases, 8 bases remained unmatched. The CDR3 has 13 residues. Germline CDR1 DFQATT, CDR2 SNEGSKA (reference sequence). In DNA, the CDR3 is TGCAGTGTCCGGACAGGGTTTCGCAATGAGCAGTTCTTC. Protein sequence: CSVRTGFRNEQFF.

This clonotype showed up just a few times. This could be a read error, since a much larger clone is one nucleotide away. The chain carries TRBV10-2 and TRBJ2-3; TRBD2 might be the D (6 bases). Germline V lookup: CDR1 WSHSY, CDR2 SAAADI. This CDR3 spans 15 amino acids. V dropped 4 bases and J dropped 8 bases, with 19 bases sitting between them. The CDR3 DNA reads TGCGCCAGCAGTGTGGAGGGGCCGGTAATCCGTACGCAGTATTTT. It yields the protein CASSVEGPVIRTQYF.

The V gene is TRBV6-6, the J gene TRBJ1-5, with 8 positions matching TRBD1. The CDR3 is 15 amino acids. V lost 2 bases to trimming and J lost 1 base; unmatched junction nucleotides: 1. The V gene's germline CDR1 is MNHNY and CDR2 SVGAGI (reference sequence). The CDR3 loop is CASSYDRGSNQPQHF. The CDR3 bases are TGTGCCAGCAGTTACGACAGGGGAAGCAATCAGCCCCAGCATTTT.

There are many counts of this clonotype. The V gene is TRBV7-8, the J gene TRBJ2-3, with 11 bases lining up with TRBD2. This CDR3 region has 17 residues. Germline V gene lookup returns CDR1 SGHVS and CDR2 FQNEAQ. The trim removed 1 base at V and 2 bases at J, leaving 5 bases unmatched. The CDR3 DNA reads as TGTGCCAGCAGCTTAGAGGGACTAGCGGCGATCACAGATACGCAGTATTTT. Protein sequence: CASSLEGLAAITDTQYF.

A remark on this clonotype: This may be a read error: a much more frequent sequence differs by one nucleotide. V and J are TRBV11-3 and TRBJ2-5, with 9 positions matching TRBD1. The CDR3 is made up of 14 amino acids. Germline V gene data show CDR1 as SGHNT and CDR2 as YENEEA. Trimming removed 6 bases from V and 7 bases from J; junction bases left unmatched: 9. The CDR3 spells CASSRTGVKGTQYF. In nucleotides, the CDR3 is TGTGCCAGCAGTCGGACAGGGGTTAAAGGGACCCAGTACTTC.

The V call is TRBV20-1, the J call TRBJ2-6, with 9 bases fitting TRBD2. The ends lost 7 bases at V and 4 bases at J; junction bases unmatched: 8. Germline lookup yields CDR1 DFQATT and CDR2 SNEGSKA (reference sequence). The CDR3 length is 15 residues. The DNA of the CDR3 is TGCAGTGGTAGCCCGCTAGCGGGAGGGGCCAACGTCCTGACTTTC. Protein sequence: CSGSPLAGGANVLTF.

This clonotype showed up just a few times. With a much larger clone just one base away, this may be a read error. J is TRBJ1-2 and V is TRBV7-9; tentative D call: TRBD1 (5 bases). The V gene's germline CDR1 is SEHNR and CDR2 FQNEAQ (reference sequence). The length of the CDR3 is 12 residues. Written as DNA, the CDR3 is TGTGCCAGCAGAAAGGAGGGGTATGGCTACATCTTC. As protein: CASRKEGYGYIF.

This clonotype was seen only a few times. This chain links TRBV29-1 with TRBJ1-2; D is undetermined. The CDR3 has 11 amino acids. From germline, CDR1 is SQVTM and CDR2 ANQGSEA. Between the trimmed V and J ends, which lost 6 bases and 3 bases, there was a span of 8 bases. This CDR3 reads CSVLEDYGYTF. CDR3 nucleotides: TGCAGCGTCTTGGAGGACTATGGCTACACCTTC. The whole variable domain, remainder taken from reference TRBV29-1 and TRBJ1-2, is SAVISQKPSRDICQRGTSLTIQCQVDSQVTMMFWYRQQPGQSLTLIATANQGSEATYESGFVIDKFPISRPNLTFSTLTVSNMSPEDSSIYLCSVLEDYGYTFGSGTRLTVV.

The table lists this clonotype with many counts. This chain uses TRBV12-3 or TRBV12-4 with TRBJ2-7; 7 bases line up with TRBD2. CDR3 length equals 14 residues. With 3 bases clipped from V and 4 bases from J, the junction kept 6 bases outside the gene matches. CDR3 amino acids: CASSFRGGGYEQYF. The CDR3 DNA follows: TGTGCCAGCAGTTTCCGGGGCGGGGGATACGAGCAGTACTTC.

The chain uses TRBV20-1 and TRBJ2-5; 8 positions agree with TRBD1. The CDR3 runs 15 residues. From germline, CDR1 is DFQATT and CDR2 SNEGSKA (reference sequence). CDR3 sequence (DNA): TGCAGCGTTGAGGGTGGGCAGGGGGCCGAAGAGACCCAGTACTTC. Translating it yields CSVEGGQGAEETQYF.

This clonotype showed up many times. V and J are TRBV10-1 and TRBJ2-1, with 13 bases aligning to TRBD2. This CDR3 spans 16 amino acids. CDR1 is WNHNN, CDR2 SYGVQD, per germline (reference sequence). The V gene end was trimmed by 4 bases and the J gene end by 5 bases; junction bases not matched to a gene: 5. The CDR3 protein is CASSVSGLAGDNEQFF. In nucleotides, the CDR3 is TGCGCCAGCAGTGTGTCCGGACTAGCGGGGGACAATGAGCAGTTCTTC.

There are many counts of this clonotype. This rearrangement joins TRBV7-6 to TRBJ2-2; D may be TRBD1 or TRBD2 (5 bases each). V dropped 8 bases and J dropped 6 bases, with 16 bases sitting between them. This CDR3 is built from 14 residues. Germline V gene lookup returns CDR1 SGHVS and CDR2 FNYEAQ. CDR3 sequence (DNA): TGTGCCAGCCGGGGCGTTGTCAACGCCGGGGAGCTGTTTTTT. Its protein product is CASRGVVNAGELFF.

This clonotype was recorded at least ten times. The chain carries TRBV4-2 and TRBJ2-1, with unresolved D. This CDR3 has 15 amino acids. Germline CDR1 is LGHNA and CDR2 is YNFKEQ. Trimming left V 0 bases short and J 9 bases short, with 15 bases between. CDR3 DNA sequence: TGTGCCAGCAGCCAAGAGGACCGGATGATCCGTGAGCAGTTCTTC. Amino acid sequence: CASSQEDRMIREQFF.

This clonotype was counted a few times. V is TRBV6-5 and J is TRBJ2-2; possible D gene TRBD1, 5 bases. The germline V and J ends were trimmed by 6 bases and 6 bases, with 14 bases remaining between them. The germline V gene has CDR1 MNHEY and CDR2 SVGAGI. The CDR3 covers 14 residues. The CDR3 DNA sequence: TGTGCCAGCAGGCGACCAGGGTTGGCCGGGGAGCTGTTTTTT. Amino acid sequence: CASRRPGLAGELFF.

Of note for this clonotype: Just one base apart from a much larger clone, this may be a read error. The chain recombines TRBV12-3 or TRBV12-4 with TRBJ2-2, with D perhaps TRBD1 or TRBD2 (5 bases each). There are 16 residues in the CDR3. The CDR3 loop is CASSFFLQVNTGKLFF. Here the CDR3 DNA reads TGTGCCAGCAGTTTTTTCTTACAGGTAAACACCGGGAAGCTGTTTTTT.

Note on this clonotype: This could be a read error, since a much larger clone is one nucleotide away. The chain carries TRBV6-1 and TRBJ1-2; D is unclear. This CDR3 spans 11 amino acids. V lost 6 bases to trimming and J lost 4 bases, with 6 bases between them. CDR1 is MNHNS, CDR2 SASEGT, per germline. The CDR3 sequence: CASRPVYGYTF. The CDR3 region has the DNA TGTGCCAGCAGGCCAGTCTATGGCTACACCTTC.

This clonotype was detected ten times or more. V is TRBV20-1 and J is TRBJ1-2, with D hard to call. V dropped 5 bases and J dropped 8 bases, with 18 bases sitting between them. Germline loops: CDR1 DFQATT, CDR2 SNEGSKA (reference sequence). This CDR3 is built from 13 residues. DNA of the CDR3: TGCAGTGCTCGTGCCGGGCCCGGAGGGGGCTACACCTTC. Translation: CSARAGPGGGYTF.

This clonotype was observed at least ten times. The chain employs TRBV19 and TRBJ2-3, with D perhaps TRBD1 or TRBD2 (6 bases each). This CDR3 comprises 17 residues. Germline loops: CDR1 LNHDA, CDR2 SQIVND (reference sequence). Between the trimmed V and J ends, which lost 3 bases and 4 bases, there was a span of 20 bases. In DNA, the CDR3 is TGTGCCAGTAGTATCTCCCTGGGGGGCCGGGCCGCAGATACGCAGTATTTT. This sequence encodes CASSISLGGRAADTQYF.

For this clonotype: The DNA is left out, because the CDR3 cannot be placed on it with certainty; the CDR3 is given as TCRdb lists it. The CDR3: CATSRGLGHTDTQYFGPGQPQHF. V and J are TRBV15 and TRBJ1-5. Germline V lookup: CDR1 LNHNV, CDR2 YYDKDF (reference sequence). The CDR3 is made up of 23 amino acids, end residues included.

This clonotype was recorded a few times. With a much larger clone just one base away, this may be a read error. The DNA for the CDR3 is TGCAGTGCGTCAGGTCCAGGGGACCTCACTCAGCCCCAGCATTTT. Amino acid sequence: CSASGPGDLTQPQHF. The rearrangement links TRBV20-1 to TRBJ1-5; D possibly corresponds to TRBD1 (6 bases). There are 15 residues in the CDR3. V was trimmed by 6 bases and J by 6 bases, leaving 21 bases between them. The germline CDR1 and CDR2 sequences are DFQATT and SNEGSKA (reference sequence).

In DNA, the CDR3 is TGTGCCAGCAGCCCGAGGGTGGCCACAGATACGCAGTATTTT. Translating gives CASSPRVATDTQYF. This sequence joins TRBV6-1 and TRBJ2-3; perhaps TRBD2 as D (5 bases). Trimming pared 6 bases from V and 2 bases from J, leaving 12 bases between. CDR1 is MNHNS, CDR2 SASEGT, per germline. CDR3 length equals 14 residues.